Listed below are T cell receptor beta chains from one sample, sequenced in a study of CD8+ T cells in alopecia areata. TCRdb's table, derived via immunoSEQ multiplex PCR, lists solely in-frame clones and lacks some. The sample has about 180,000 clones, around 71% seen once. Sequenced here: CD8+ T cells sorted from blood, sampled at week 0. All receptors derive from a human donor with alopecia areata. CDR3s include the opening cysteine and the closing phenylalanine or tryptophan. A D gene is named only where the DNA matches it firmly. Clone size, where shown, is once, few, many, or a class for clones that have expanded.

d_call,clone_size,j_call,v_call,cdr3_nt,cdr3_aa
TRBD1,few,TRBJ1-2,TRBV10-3,TGTGCCATCAAGGGACAGGGGGCTGATGGCTACACCTTC,CAIKGQGADGYTF
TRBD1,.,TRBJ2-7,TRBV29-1,TGCAGCGCCGGGACAGCCTATTCCCTCTTCGACGAGCAGTACTTC,CSAGTAYSLFDEQYF
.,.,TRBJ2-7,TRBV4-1,TGCGCCAGCAGCCATGGGGGAAGTGGGTACGAGCAGTACTTC,CASSHGGSGYEQYF
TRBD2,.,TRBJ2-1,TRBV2,TGTGCCAGCAGGGGAGGGAATGAGCAGTTCTTC,CASRGGNEQFF
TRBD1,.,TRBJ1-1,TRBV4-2,TGTGCCAGCAGCCCTCGAGCAGGGGGCAGCTTAGGGACTGAAGCTTTCTTT,CASSPRAGGSLGTEAFF
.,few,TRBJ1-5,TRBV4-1,TGCGCCAGCAGCTCGGACACGAATAGCAATCAGCCCCAGCATTTT,CASSSDTNSNQPQHF
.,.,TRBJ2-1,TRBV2,TGTGCCAGCTCTGCAGTCCTATACAATGAGCAGTTCTTC,CASSAVLYNEQFF
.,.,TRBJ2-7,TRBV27,TGTGCCAGCAGGGATGGGACGGGCGGATACGAGCAGTACTTC,CASRDGTGGYEQYF
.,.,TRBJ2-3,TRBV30,TGTGCCTGGAGTGACGGGGCAGCAGATACGCAGTATTTT,CAWSDGAADTQYF
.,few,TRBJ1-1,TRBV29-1,TGCAGCGTCAGGGAATACACTGAAGCTTTCTTT,CSVREYTEAFF
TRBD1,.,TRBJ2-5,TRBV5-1,TGCGCCAGCAGCTTGGCGGGACAGGACATCCCCGGGACCCAGTACTTC,CASSLAGQDIPGTQYF
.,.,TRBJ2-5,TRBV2,TGTGCCAGCAGCGCAGGGGTTCAAGAGACCCAGTACTTC,CASSAGVQETQYF
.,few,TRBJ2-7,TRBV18,TGTGCCAGCTCACCCCGAACAGATACCTACGAGCAGTACTTC,CASSPRTDTYEQYF
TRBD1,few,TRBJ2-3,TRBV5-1,TGCGCCAGCAGCTCCCGGGACAGCAGCACAGATACGCAGTATTTT,CASSSRDSSTDTQYF
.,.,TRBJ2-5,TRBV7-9,TGTGCCAGCAGCCCGGGGGCAGGGAATTTGGAGACCCAGTACTTC,CASSPGAGNLETQYF
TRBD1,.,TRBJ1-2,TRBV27,TGTGCCAGCAGTAACAAGGGGGCAGGTTTTACGGGTGGCTACACCTTC,CASSNKGAGFTGGYTF
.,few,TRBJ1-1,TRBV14,TGTGCCAGCAGCCCAAAAACTGAAGCTTTCTTT,CASSPKTEAFF
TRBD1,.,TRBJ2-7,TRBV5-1,TGCGCCAGCAGCCCCGGGACAGGGGGCTCCTACGAGCAGTACTTC,CASSPGTGGSYEQYF
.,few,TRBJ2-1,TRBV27,TGTGCCAGCAGTTTATCGCTGGGCAATGAGCAGTTCTTC,CASSLSLGNEQFF
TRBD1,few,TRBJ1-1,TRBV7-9,TGTGCCAGCAGCCCGAGGACAGGGAACACTGAAGCTTTCTTT,CASSPRTGNTEAFF
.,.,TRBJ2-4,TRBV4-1,TGCGCCAGCAGCCATTACGACTCCCGCCTTCAGTACTTC,CASSHYDSRLQYF
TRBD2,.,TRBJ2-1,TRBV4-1,TGCGCCAGCAGCCAAGTGGGGGGGGGTGAGCAGTTCTTC,CASSQVGGGEQFF
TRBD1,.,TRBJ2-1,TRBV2,TGTGCCAGCAGCCGGACAGGCAACTCCTACAATGAGCAGTTCTTC,CASSRTGNSYNEQFF
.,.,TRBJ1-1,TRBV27,TGTGCCAGCAGCCCCAGGGCAGGGAGGGACACTGAAGCTTTCTTT,CASSPRAGRDTEAFF
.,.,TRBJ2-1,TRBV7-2,TGTGCCAGCAGCTTAGGGGGAGGACTATACTCCTACAATGAGCAGTTCTTC,CASSLGGGLYSYNEQFF
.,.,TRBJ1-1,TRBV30,TGTGCTGTCTGGGGGACCACTCGGAAAGCTTTCTTT,CAVWGTTRKAFF
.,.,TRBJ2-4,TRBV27,TGTGCCAGCAGGGCCGGGCGGAACATTCAGTACTTC,CASRAGRNIQYF
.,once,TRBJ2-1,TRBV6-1,TGTGCCAGCAGGTGGGGCCCCAATGAGCAGTTCTTC,CASRWGPNEQFF
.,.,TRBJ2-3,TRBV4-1,TGCGCCAGCAGCCCAAGGGAAGGCACAGATACGCAGTATTTT,CASSPREGTDTQYF
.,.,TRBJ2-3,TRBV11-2,TGTGCCAGCAGCTCCGGACATAGCACAGATACGCAGTATTTT,CASSSGHSTDTQYF
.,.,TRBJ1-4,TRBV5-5,TGTGCCAGCAGTCCCTCGGAGGGGCGTGGTGGTGAAAAACTGTTTTTT,CASSPSEGRGGEKLFF
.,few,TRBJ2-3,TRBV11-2,TGTGCCAGCAGCCTCGGGAGAGATACGCAGTATTTT,CASSLGRDTQYF
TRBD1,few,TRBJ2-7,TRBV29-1,TGCAGCGTTGGGACAGGGGCCTACGAGCAGTACTTC,CSVGTGAYEQYF
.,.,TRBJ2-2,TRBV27,TGTGCCAGCAGCCTATCCTTGGGGGCCGGGGAGCTGTTTTTT,CASSLSLGAGELFF
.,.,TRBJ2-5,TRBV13,TGTGCCAGCAGCTCCTCCGTACAAGAGACCCAGTACTTC,CASSSSVQETQYF
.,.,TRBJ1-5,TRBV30,TGTGCCTGGGGGGGAGGAGGCGACGACCAGCATTTT,CAWGGGGDDQHF
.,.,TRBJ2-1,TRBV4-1,TGCGCCAGCAGCCAAGTGGGCAATGAGCAGTTCTTC,CASSQVGNEQFF
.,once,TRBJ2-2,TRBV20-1,TGCAGTGCTAGAGTCTCCGGGGAGCTGTTTTTT,CSARVSGELFF
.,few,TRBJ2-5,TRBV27,TGTGCCAGCTCCCCCCTGGGGGAGACCCAGTACTTC,CASSPLGETQYF
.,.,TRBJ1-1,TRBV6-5,TGTGCCAGCAGTTATGACAGAGGGACTGAAGCTTTCTTT,CASSYDRGTEAFF
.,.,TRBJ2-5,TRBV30,TGTGCCTGGAGTGGGGACTCGGAGACCCAGTACTTC,CAWSGDSETQYF
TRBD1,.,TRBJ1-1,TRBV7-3,TGTGCCAGCAGCTTGGGTCAGGGGGCGTCTGAAGCTTTCTTT,CASSLGQGASEAFF
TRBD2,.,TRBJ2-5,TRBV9,TGTGCCAGCAGCGTTACTAGCGGGGGACCCCAAGAGACCCAGTACTTC,CASSVTSGGPQETQYF
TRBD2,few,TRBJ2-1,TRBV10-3,TGTGCCATCAGTGAGTTTGCGGGGGGGCCCGATGGGTTGGAGCAGTTCTTC,CAISEFAGGPDGLEQFF
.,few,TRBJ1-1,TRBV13,TGTGCCAGCAGCTTAGTCCTGCAATCCACTGAAGCTTTCTTT,CASSLVLQSTEAFF
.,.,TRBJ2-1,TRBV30,TGTGCCTGGGACTCTGGCGGTGCCTCCTACAATGAGCAGTTCTTC,CAWDSGGASYNEQFF
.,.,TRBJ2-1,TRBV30,TGTGCCTGGAGCTGGGGTTACAATGAGCAGTTCTTC,CAWSWGYNEQFF
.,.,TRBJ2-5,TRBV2,TGTGCCAGCAGTGACGAGACCCAGTACTTC,CASSDETQYF
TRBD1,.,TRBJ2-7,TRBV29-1,TGCAGCGTTGACTACGGACAGGCGATGCCTTACGAGCAGTACTTC,CSVDYGQAMPYEQYF